The 24 T cell receptor beta chains in this list originate from one sample, sequenced in a study of cytomegalovirus exposure and HLA in healthy donors. PCR involved 60 Vbeta and 13 Jbeta primers. Some clones are missing from TCRdb's copy, which holds only in-frame ones; the method was immunoSEQ multiplex PCR. The table includes 150,000 to 200,000 clones, approximately 80% detected once. Sequencing was carried out using PBMCs. These receptor sequences come from a woman between 25 and 40 years old in good health and CMV-seronegative.

V gene TRBV11-2 combines with J gene TRBJ2-1, with TRBD2 matching 8 bases. The CDR3 consists of 15 residues. V shed 2 bases and J 5 bases; nucleotides not matched to a gene: 5. Germline CDR1 is SGHAT and CDR2 is FQNNGV. The CDR3 bases are TGTGCCAGCAGCTTAAGCGGGGGATCCCACAATGAGCAGTTCTTC. Its translation is CASSLSGGSHNEQFF.

Comment on this clone: Germline and junction disagree at one end, which may indicate a read error. The chain joins TRBV7-9 to TRBJ2-1; D ambiguous. This CDR3 contains 12 residues. Germline CDR1 SEHNR, CDR2 FQNEAQ (reference sequence). CDR3 protein: CSSSLVGNEQFF. As DNA, the CDR3 is TGTTCCAGCAGCTTAGTCGGCAATGAGCAGTTCTTC.

The rearrangement links TRBV19 to TRBJ1-5; weak D call: TRBD1 (6 bases). Germline assignment: CDR1 LNHDA and CDR2 SQIVND (reference sequence). The length of the CDR3 is 13 residues. Trimming removed 5 bases at V and 10 bases at J, with 15 bases between. In DNA, the CDR3 is TGTGCCAGTAGTCGGCCAGGGGAAGACCCCCAGCATTTT. Its protein is CASSRPGEDPQHF.

The rearrangement joins TRBV27 to TRBJ2-1; 9 positions agree with TRBD1. V shed 3 bases and J 2 bases; nucleotides not matched to a gene: 2. CDR1 is MNHEY and CDR2 is SMNVEV in the germline V gene (reference sequence). The CDR3 is 15 amino acids. The CDR3 bases are TGTGCCAGCAGTTTTACAGGGGGCCCCTACAATGAGCAGTTCTTC. Translated: CASSFTGGPYNEQFF.

This chain joins TRBV30 and TRBJ2-1; 10 bases match TRBD2. Germline values: CDR1 GTSNPN, CDR2 SVGIG (reference sequence). The J segment lost 12 bases and the V segment lost 0 bases, leaving 8 bases of the junction unmatched. The CDR3 spans 14 residues. The CDR3, as DNA: TGTGCCTGGAGTGTAATCCCCCGACTAGCGGGGCAGTTCTTC. Its translation: CAWSVIPRLAGQFF.

This clone was counted between two and nine times. V gene TRBV7-2 combines with J gene TRBJ1-2; 7 nucleotides agree with TRBD1. Trimming cost V 3 bases and J 2 bases; bases outside gene matches: 3. Germline V lookup: CDR1 SGHTA, CDR2 FQGNSA. The CDR3 totals 14 residues. CDR3 nucleotide sequence: TGTGCCAGCAGCTTGCAGACAGGGAACTATGGCTACACCTTC. Residues: CASSLQTGNYGYTF.

The chain carries TRBV29-1 and TRBJ1-4, with TRBD1 matching over 9 bases. CDR3 length: 14 amino acids. V lost 3 bases, J lost 5 bases, and 4 bases stayed unmatched. Looked up from germline, CDR1 is SQVTM and CDR2 is ANQGSEA. The CDR3 is CSVEGTGWNEKLFF. The CDR3 DNA is TGCAGCGTTGAGGGGACAGGGTGGAATGAAAAACTGTTTTTT.

The V gene is TRBV6-1, the J gene TRBJ2-3; 8 bases align to TRBD2. The junction had 22 bases not matched to a gene; V was cut back by 2 bases and J by 9 bases. The CDR3 covers 19 residues. Looked up from germline, CDR1 is MNHNS and CDR2 is SASEGT. The CDR3 here is CASSELSSGSAPGVQTQYF. For the CDR3, the DNA is TGTGCCAGCAGTGAACTCTCTAGCGGGTCCGCCCCCGGAGTGCAGACGCAGTATTTT.

The V gene is TRBV6-1, the J gene TRBJ1-1, with 9 positions matching TRBD1. After removal of 6 bases from V and 7 bases from J, the junction contained 9 bases not matched to a gene. Germline loops: CDR1 MNHNS, CDR2 SASEGT. The CDR3 covers 14 residues. The CDR3 spells CASSLLTGGDEAFF. The CDR3 coding sequence is TGTGCCAGCAGCCTCTTGACAGGGGGTGATGAAGCTTTCTTT.

The chain is built from TRBV5-1 and TRBJ1-1; D is ambiguous. V was cut by 1 base and J by 3 bases, with 10 bases left in between. This CDR3 region has 14 residues. From germline, CDR1 is SGHRS and CDR2 YFSETQ. CDR3 DNA sequence: TGCGCCAGCAGCTTGCCAACACGGGACACTGAAGCTTTCTTT. It specifies CASSLPTRDTEAFF.

The chain carries TRBV18 and TRBJ2-7; 7 bases are a match to TRBD1. The CDR3 is made up of 15 amino acids. The V and J ends lost 4 bases and 0 bases, in that order; junction bases with no gene match: 6. The germline gives CDR1 KGHSH, CDR2 LQKENI. CDR3 protein: CASSQGTAHSYEQYF. The CDR3 nucleotides are TGTGCCAGCTCACAGGGGACAGCGCACTCCTACGAGCAGTACTTC.

The chain uses TRBV28 and TRBJ1-5; the match to TRBD1 covers 8 bases. CDR1 and CDR2 from the germline V gene are MDHEN and SYDVKM. The V segment lost 2 bases and the J segment 1 base; nucleotides outside the gene matches: 1. The CDR3 runs to 15 residues. The CDR3 loop is CASSLGQGSNQPQHF. The CDR3 DNA reads TGTGCCAGCAGTTTAGGACAGGGAAGCAATCAGCCCCAGCATTTT.

V usage is TRBV6-1 and J usage is TRBJ1-2; 7 bases map to TRBD1. The CDR3 runs to 14 residues. The V and J ends lost 6 bases and 4 bases, in that order; junction bases with no gene match: 8. Germline V CDR1 and CDR2: MNHNS, SASEGT. DNA for the CDR3: TGTGCCAGCAGCAGTACAGGGGTCTCCTATGGCTACACCTTC. Amino acid sequence: CASSSTGVSYGYTF.

The V gene is TRBV5-1, the J gene TRBJ2-1, with D perhaps TRBD2 (6 bases). The germline gives CDR1 SGHRS, CDR2 YFSETQ. V gave up 0 bases and J gave up 4 bases, with 14 bases separating them. The CDR3 contains 16 residues. For the CDR3, the DNA is TGCGCCAGCAGCTTGGAGGCGGGGTTAACATACAATGAGCAGTTCTTC. It codes for CASSLEAGLTYNEQFF.

The CDR3 nucleotides read TGTGCCAGCAGCTTAATTACTAGCCTGTACAATGAGCAGTTCTTC. Translating gives CASSLITSLYNEQFF. V gene TRBV5-5 combines with J gene TRBJ2-1; D perhaps matches TRBD2 (6 bases). V was clipped by 2 bases and J by 4 bases, with 13 bases between them. The CDR3 is made up of 15 amino acids. Germline CDR1 and CDR2: SGHKS and YYEKEE (reference sequence).

V is TRBV4-2 and J is TRBJ2-3, with 9 bases fitting TRBD1. CDR1 and CDR2 from the germline V gene are LGHNA and YNFKEQ. Trimming took 0 bases from V and 4 from J; bases not matched to a gene: 11. The CDR3 loop spans 18 amino acids. CDR3 sequence (DNA): TGTGCCAGCAGCCAAGACCCCGGGACAGGGTGGCGACCAGATACGCAGTATTTT. Residues: CASSQDPGTGWRPDTQYF.

This chain connects TRBV27 to TRBJ2-7; perhaps TRBD2 as D (6 bases). Germline V gives CDR1 MNHEY, CDR2 SMNVEV (reference sequence). Trimming removed 1 base at V and 6 bases at J, with 16 bases between. The CDR3 runs to 15 residues. The CDR3, as DNA: TGTGCCAGCAGTTTATTGGCGGGAAAGAGGAGCGAGCAGTACTTC. Residues: CASSLLAGKRSEQYF.

The V call is TRBV20-1, the J call TRBJ2-3; unclear D gene. This CDR3 comprises 11 residues. Germline values: CDR1 DFQATT, CDR2 SNEGSKA (reference sequence). Trimming shortened V by 5 bases and J by 0 bases, and 3 bases separated the two germline ends. This CDR3 reads CSAESTDTQYF. Here the CDR3 DNA reads TGCAGTGCTGAGAGCACAGATACGCAGTATTTT.

This clone was counted a single time. The chain uses TRBV5-6 and TRBJ2-1; the D gene is possibly TRBD2 (5 bases). CDR1 and CDR2 from the germline V gene are SGHDT and YYEEEE. This CDR3 comprises 15 residues. Deletions cut 1 base from V and 4 bases from J, with 12 bases between. The CDR3 reads CASSLSGVKYNEQFF. The CDR3, as DNA: TGTGCCAGCAGCTTGTCCGGGGTGAAATACAATGAGCAGTTCTTC. The full variable domain, rest sourced from reference TRBV5-6 and TRBJ2-1, is DAGVTQSPTHLIKTRGQQVTLRCSPKSGHDTVSWYQQALGQGPQFIFQYYEEEERQRGNFPDRFSGHQFPNYSSELNVNALLLGDSALYLCASSLSGVKYNEQFFGPGTRLTVL.

V gene TRBV27 combines with J gene TRBJ2-7; 10 nucleotides align to TRBD2. The germline V gene encodes CDR1 MNHEY and CDR2 SMNVEV (reference sequence). CDR3 length equals 15 residues. The trim removed 6 bases at V and 5 bases at J, leaving 10 bases unmatched. The CDR3 DNA reads as TGTGCCAGCAGAGATTATCTAGCGGGAGAGGACGAGCAGTACTTC. This translates into CASRDYLAGEDEQYF.

This clone was seen just once. This chain connects TRBV7-7 to TRBJ2-1; 12 bases fit TRBD2. V lost 5 bases to trimming and J lost 5 bases; unmatched junction nucleotides: 4. CDR3 size: 15 residues. Germline CDR1 is SSHAT and CDR2 is FNYEAQ (reference sequence). The CDR3 loop reads CASSPGLAGNNEQFF. In DNA, the CDR3 is TGTGCCAGCAGCCCGGGACTAGCGGGCAACAATGAGCAGTTCTTC.

This chain uses TRBV7-9 with TRBJ2-5; 8 bases agree with TRBD1. The CDR3 runs 13 residues. Germline CDR1 is SEHNR and CDR2 is FQNEAQ (reference sequence). The V gene end was trimmed by 3 bases and the J gene end by 5 bases; junction bases not matched to a gene: 2. The DNA of the CDR3 is TGTGCCAGCAGCTTCACAGGGGGTGAGACCCAGTACTTC. This encodes CASSFTGGETQYF.

The rearrangement uses TRBV6-5 and TRBJ1-1; D is perhaps TRBD1 (6 bases). Germline CDR1 reads MNHEY; CDR2 reads SVGAGI. The V end was cut by 7 bases, the J end by 8 bases, with 17 bases between. The CDR3 runs 13 residues. In nucleotides, the CDR3 is TGTGCCAGCACCCCCATGGGGGGGCTGGAAGCTTTCTTT. Residues: CASTPMGGLEAFF.

V usage is TRBV4-1 and J usage is TRBJ2-7; no firm D call. V gave up 0 bases and J gave up 2 bases, with 11 bases separating them. The CDR3 loop spans 15 amino acids. The germline V gene encodes CDR1 MGHRA and CDR2 YSYEKL. In DNA, the CDR3 is TGCGCCAGCAGCCAAGAATCATGGGCTGCCTACGAGCAGTACTTC. Its protein product is CASSQESWAAYEQYF.